A selection of T cell receptor beta chains follows, all from one sample in a study of identical twins. TCRdb fed the 5' RACE reads into MiXCR, producing one record per CDR3 protein. The sample contains about 690,000 distinct CDR3 sequences, 21% of which appear only once. These same records also appear under a second study, on T cells expressing NK-cell markers.

Input material: PBMCs. These receptors came from a woman under 30 in good health. CDR3s include the opening cysteine and the closing phenylalanine or tryptophan. D genes are given only for firm matches. Only some rows state a clone size, as once, few, many or a class for expanded clones.

J: TRBJ2-2; D: TRBD2; size: many; length: 15; V: TRBV5-1; DNA: TGCGCCAGCAGCCTAGCGGGGGCGGCCACCGGGGAGCTGTTTTTT; CDR3: CASSLAGAATGELFF
J: TRBJ2-7; D: NA; size: NA; length: 17; V: TRBV5-1; DNA: TGCGCCAGCAGATCCTGGGGTTGGGGGGCGAGCTCCTACGAGCAGTACTTC; CDR3: CASRSWGWGASSYEQYF
J: TRBJ2-1; D: NA; size: few; length: 12; V: TRBV20-1; DNA: TGCAGTGCTGAGTGGGACTACAATGAGCAGTTCTTC; CDR3: CSAEWDYNEQFF
J: TRBJ2-1; D: TRBD2; size: NA; length: 16; V: TRBV20-1; DNA: TGCAGTGCTAGGGGAGGACTAGCGGGAGTCTACAATGAGCAGTTCTTC; CDR3: CSARGGLAGVYNEQFF
J: TRBJ2-3; D: NA; size: NA; length: 12; V: TRBV5-1; DNA: TGCGCCAGCCACATCACCACAGATACGCAGTATTTT; CDR3: CASHITTDTQYF
J: TRBJ2-5; D: NA; size: NA; length: 14; V: TRBV7-9; DNA: TGTGCCAGTTCCCGGGGCAGCCCTAAAGAGACCCAGTACTTC; CDR3: CASSRGSPKETQYF
J: TRBJ2-4; D: NA; size: few; length: 11; V: TRBV30; DNA: TGTGCCTGGAGTAAGCAGGACTTACAGTACTTC; CDR3: CAWSKQDLQYF
J: TRBJ2-5; D: TRBD2; size: NA; length: 13; V: TRBV20-1; DNA: TGCAGTGCCCCTAGCGGGAACACTGAGACCCAGTACTTC; CDR3: CSAPSGNTETQYF
J: TRBJ2-3; D: TRBD2; size: few; length: 16; V: TRBV20-1; DNA: TGCAGTCCCAGGAGGACTAGCGGGGGGGCCACAGATACGCAGTATTTT; CDR3: CSPRRTSGGATDTQYF
J: TRBJ2-7; D: TRBD1; size: few; length: 15; V: TRBV10-3; DNA: TGTGCCATCGGCTCACAGGGGGGAAGCTCCTACGAGCAGTACTTC; CDR3: CAIGSQGGSSYEQYF
J: TRBJ2-7; D: NA; size: few; length: 16; V: TRBV20-1; DNA: TGCAGTGCCTCCACTCCCCATATACGGGACCCCTACGAGCAGTACTTC; CDR3: CSASTPHIRDPYEQYF
J: TRBJ2-3; D: NA; size: NA; length: 13; V: TRBV7-9; DNA: TGTGCCAGCAGCTCCAGCCGCATCGAGGCGCAGTATTTT; CDR3: CASSSSRIEAQYF
J: TRBJ2-1; D: TRBD2; size: few; length: 15; V: TRBV7-9; DNA: TGTGCCAGCAGCTCGACTAGCGACCCTTACAATGAGCAGTTCTTC; CDR3: CASSSTSDPYNEQFF
J: TRBJ2-7; D: TRBD2; size: many; length: 14; V: TRBV12-3/TRBV12-4; DNA: TGTGCCAGCAGGTTGGCGGGAGGACCCTACGAGCAGTACTTC; CDR3: CASRLAGGPYEQYF
J: TRBJ2-6; D: NA; size: NA; length: 14; V: TRBV2; DNA: TGTGCCAGCAGGACGGGGGCTGGGGCCAACGTCCTGACTTTC; CDR3: CASRTGAGANVLTF
J: TRBJ2-1; D: TRBD2; size: NA; length: 14; V: TRBV12-3/TRBV12-4; DNA: TGTGCCAGCATGCCGGGACTAGCGGGAGATGAGCAGTTCTTC; CDR3: CASMPGLAGDEQFF
J: TRBJ1-2; D: NA; size: many; length: 16; V: TRBV12-3/TRBV12-4; DNA: TGTGCCAGCAGTGCCATGGGGCAGTGGAGGGTCGGTGGCTACACCTTC; CDR3: CASSAMGQWRVGGYTF
J: TRBJ2-7; D: TRBD2; size: few; length: 18; V: TRBV5-6; DNA: TGTGCCAGCAGCTTGGCCGGGAGGGATCTCTTTATTCGTTACGAGCAGTACTTC; CDR3: CASSLAGRDLFIRYEQYF
J: TRBJ1-1; D: NA; size: few; length: 14; V: TRBV2; DNA: TGTGCCAGCAGTGAAGATGGGACGGGGACTGAAGCTTTCTTT; CDR3: CASSEDGTGTEAFF
J: TRBJ2-7; D: TRBD1; size: NA; length: 13; V: TRBV30; DNA: TGTGCCTGGAGCAGAAGATCCAGGGGGGAGCAGTACTTC; CDR3: CAWSRRSRGEQYF
J: TRBJ1-1; D: NA; size: once; length: 13; V: TRBV20-1; DNA: TGCAGTGCTAGCGAGTTTTGGGGCACTGAAGCTTTCTTT; CDR3: CSASEFWGTEAFF
J: TRBJ2-2; D: TRBD1; size: many; length: 16; V: TRBV27; DNA: TGTGCCAGCAGCCTAGAGGCAGGGGGTCCCACCGGGGAGCTGTTTTTT; CDR3: CASSLEAGGPTGELFF
J: TRBJ2-7; D: NA; size: NA; length: 14; V: TRBV12-3/TRBV12-4; DNA: TGTGCCAGCAGTTTTAGACAATTCCGCTACGAGCAGTACTTC; CDR3: CASSFRQFRYEQYF
J: TRBJ1-1; D: TRBD1; size: NA; length: 14; V: TRBV20-1; DNA: TGCAGTGCTAGAGACCGACAGGGACGCCCAGAAGCTTTCTTT; CDR3: CSARDRQGRPEAFF
J: TRBJ2-2; D: TRBD1; size: NA; length: 15; V: TRBV27; DNA: TGTGCCAGCAGTCCCGGGACAGGGGGTGTCGGGGAGCTGTTTTTT; CDR3: CASSPGTGGVGELFF
J: TRBJ2-5; D: NA; size: few; length: 16; V: TRBV7-7; DNA: TGTGCCAGCAGCATGTTAGGGATGGGGTCTGGAGAGACCCAGTACTTC; CDR3: CASSMLGMGSGETQYF
J: TRBJ2-5; D: NA; size: NA; length: 14; V: TRBV20-1; DNA: TGCAGTGCCAGGGGGGGGGCCGGGCAAGAGACCCAGTACTTC; CDR3: CSARGGAGQETQYF
J: TRBJ2-7; D: NA; size: many; length: 13; V: TRBV7-2; DNA: TGTGCCAGCAGCCCCCGGACTACCTACGAGCAGTACTTC; CDR3: CASSPRTTYEQYF
J: TRBJ2-7; D: TRBD2; size: NA; length: 16; V: TRBV10-2; DNA: TGCGCCAGCAGTGAGGGGCTAGCGGGAGTGGGTTACGAGCAGTACTTC; CDR3: CASSEGLAGVGYEQYF
J: TRBJ2-1; D: TRBD2; size: many; length: 13; V: TRBV6-1; DNA: TGTGCCAGCAGCTGGACTAGCCGCAATGAGCAGTTCTTC; CDR3: CASSWTSRNEQFF
J: TRBJ2-3; D: TRBD2; size: many; length: 14; V: TRBV11-2; DNA: TGTGCCAGCAGTAACCTAGCGGGGGGGGATACGCAGTATTTT; CDR3: CASSNLAGGDTQYF